This T cell receptor beta chain stems from a study of T cell repertoires in ileal Crohn's disease. Across the whole study: Surgery for a complication: stricturing in 61%, penetrating in approximately 39%. Study-level findings and limits: Every patient over 26.8% clonality showed endoscopic recurrence. Sorted CD8 T cells held more high-frequency clones than CD4.

Trimming stripped 2 bases from V and 1 base from J, with 9 bases between. Germline CDR1 SGHTA, CDR2 FQGTGA. This CDR3 is built from 15 residues. Patients were adults with ileal or ileocolonic Crohn's disease needing resection. The method was immunoSEQ multiplex PCR; TCRdb's version includes in-frame clones alone and lacks a portion of them. The table records several thousand clones, roughly 96% of them present only once. Points on this clone: The antigen remains unidentified.

The V and J genes are TRBV7-3 and TRBJ2-1; D is perhaps TRBD2 (5 bases). This TCR was recovered from an adult with Crohn's disease. Sequences were obtained from ileal tissue. CDR3 region: CASSLAGESYNEQFF. As DNA, the CDR3 is TGTGCCAGCAGCTTAGCGGGTGAGTCCTACAATGAGCAGTTCTTC.